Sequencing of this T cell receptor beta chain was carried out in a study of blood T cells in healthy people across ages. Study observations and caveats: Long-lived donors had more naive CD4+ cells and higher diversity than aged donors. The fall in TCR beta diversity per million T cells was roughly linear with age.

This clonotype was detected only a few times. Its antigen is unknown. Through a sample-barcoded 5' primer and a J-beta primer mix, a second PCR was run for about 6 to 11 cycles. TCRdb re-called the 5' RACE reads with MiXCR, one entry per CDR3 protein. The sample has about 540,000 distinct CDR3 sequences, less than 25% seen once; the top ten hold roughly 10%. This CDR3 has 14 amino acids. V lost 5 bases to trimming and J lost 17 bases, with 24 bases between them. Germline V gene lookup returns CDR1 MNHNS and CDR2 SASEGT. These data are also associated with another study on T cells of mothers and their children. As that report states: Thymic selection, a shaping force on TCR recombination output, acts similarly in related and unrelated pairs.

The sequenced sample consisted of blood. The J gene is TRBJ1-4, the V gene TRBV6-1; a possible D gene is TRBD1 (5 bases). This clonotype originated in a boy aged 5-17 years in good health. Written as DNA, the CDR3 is TGTGCCAGCAGTTTAGGGACGGCTCCCGAAAAACCTTTTTTT. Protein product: CASSLGTAPEKPFF.